These 15 T cell receptor beta chains share one sample of origin, sequenced in a study of cytomegalovirus exposure and HLA in healthy donors. The PCR employed 60 Vbeta primers together with 13 Jbeta primers. The data were produced by immunoSEQ multiplex PCR, yet TCRdb's version contains in-frame clones alone and is incomplete. The sample has 100,000 to 150,000 clones; 65% to 90% are singletons. The sequenced sample consisted of PBMCs. The origin of the receptors is a girl aged 2 to 9 in good health and CMV-seronegative.

CDR3 sequence reads: CASSSRLAYANTGELFF. DNA of the CDR3: TGTGCCAGCAGCTCGCGACTAGCGTATGCGAACACCGGGGAGCTGTTTTTT. The chain recombines TRBV7-2 with TRBJ2-2; 8 bases agree with TRBD2. CDR1 and CDR2 from the germline V gene are SGHTA and FQGNSA. Losses at the gene ends were 4 bases for V and 0 bases for J; bases not matched to a gene: 7. The CDR3 length is 17 residues.

This chain joins TRBV19 and TRBJ1-2; possible D gene TRBD1, 6 bases. Trimming shortened V by 6 bases and J by 0 bases, and 14 bases separated the two germline ends. From germline, CDR1 is LNHDA and CDR2 SQIVND (reference sequence). The CDR3 contains 15 residues. The DNA for the CDR3 is TGTGCCAGTAGGATGGACAGATTGCCTAACTATGGCTACACCTTC. The encoded protein is CASRMDRLPNYGYTF.

The CDR3 sequence is CASSREGQEDQPQHF. CDR3 DNA: TGCGCCAGCAGCCGGGAGGGACAGGAGGATCAGCCCCAGCATTTT. V usage is TRBV4-1 and J usage is TRBJ1-5; 8 bases map to TRBD1. After removal of 4 bases from V and 5 bases from J, the junction contained 7 bases not matched to a gene. The CDR3 contains 15 residues. Looked up from germline, CDR1 is MGHRA and CDR2 is YSYEKL.

The chain couples TRBV7-9 to TRBJ1-2; 7 bases agree with TRBD1. With 5 bases clipped from V and 7 bases from J, the junction kept 7 bases outside the gene matches. The CDR3 contains 13 residues. Germline V gives CDR1 SEHNR, CDR2 FQNEAQ (reference sequence). The CDR3 DNA reads TGTGCCAGCAGCGCCCCGACAGGGTTTGGCTACACCTTC. The encoded protein is CASSAPTGFGYTF.

The rearrangement uses TRBV28 and TRBJ1-2, with D hard to call. This CDR3 region has 11 residues. V was clipped by 5 bases and J by 2 bases, with 3 bases between them. Germline CDR1 and CDR2: MDHEN and SYDVKM. The CDR3 region has the DNA TGTGCCAGCAGTCCGAACTATGGCTACACCTTC. Translating gives CASSPNYGYTF.

The rearrangement uses TRBV7-9 and TRBJ1-5; a weak D match, TRBD1 (5 bases). V was shortened by 0 bases and J by 7 bases, with 10 bases between the two germline ends. The CDR3 is 14 residues long. Germline assignment: CDR1 SEHNR and CDR2 FQNEAQ (reference sequence). CDR3 DNA sequence: TGTGCCAGCAGCTTAGCGGGCAGGGAACAGCCCCAGCATTTT. This codes for CASSLAGREQPQHF.

The rearrangement joins TRBV28 to TRBJ1-5; D perhaps matches TRBD1 (6 bases). CDR1 and CDR2 from the germline V gene are MDHEN and SYDVKM. CDR3 size: 16 residues. The germline V and J ends were trimmed by 7 bases and 6 bases, with 22 bases remaining between them. The CDR3 sequence is CASTERTTGLRQPQHF. Here the CDR3 DNA reads TGTGCCAGCACCGAAAGAACTACAGGGCTTCGTCAGCCCCAGCATTTT.

In its sample, this clone was seen a few times. The chain is built from TRBV2 and TRBJ2-7; TRBD1 matches at 7 bases. Losses at the gene ends were 8 bases for V and 0 bases for J; bases not matched to a gene: 10. CDR3 length: 15 residues. Germline V gene sequence: CDR1 SNHLY, CDR2 FYNNEI. Here the CDR3 DNA reads TGTGCCAGCCTAGATCCGGGACAGCCCTCCTACGAGCAGTACTTC. Protein sequence: CASLDPGQPSYEQYF. The complete variable domain, with remaining parts taken from reference TRBV2 and TRBJ2-7, reads EPEVTQTPSHQVTQMGQEVILRCVPISNHLYFYWYRQILGQKVEFLVSFYNNEISEKSEIFDDQFSVERPDGSNFTLKIRSTKLEDSAMYFCASLDPGQPSYEQYFGPGTRLTVT.

The genes are TRBV5-8 and TRBJ2-7; 10 bases are a match to TRBD2. The J segment lost 3 bases and the V segment lost 2 bases, leaving 2 bases of the junction unmatched. Germline CDR1 and CDR2: SGHTS and YDEGEE. The CDR3 is 14 amino acids. For the CDR3, the DNA is TGTGCCAGCAGCTTACTAGCGGGGCTCTACGAGCAGTACTTC. Translated: CASSLLAGLYEQYF.

Only one count was recorded for this clone. The chain links TRBV30 to TRBJ2-1, with 11 nucleotides matching TRBD2. Germline V CDR1 and CDR2: GTSNPN, SVGIG (reference sequence). V trimming: 2 bases; J trimming: 2 bases; junction bases outside the gene matches: 2. There are 15 residues in the CDR3. CDR3 region: CAWSSSGGPYNEQFF. Here the CDR3 DNA reads TGTGCCTGGAGTTCTAGCGGGGGGCCCTACAATGAGCAGTTCTTC.

The chain is built from TRBV7-2 and TRBJ2-1, with D perhaps TRBD2 (5 bases). Trimming took 5 bases from V and 0 from J, leaving 11 bases between them. The CDR3 sequence is 15 residues long. Germline V lookup: CDR1 SGHTA, CDR2 FQGNSA. The CDR3 DNA reads as TGTGCCAGCAGCCCAAGCGGTTTCTCCTACAATGAGCAGTTCTTC. This translates into CASSPSGFSYNEQFF.

This chain links TRBV21-1 with TRBJ1-1. TRBV21-1 is reported as a pseudogene. This CDR3 region has 14 residues. The DNA for the CDR3 is TGTGCCAGCAGCAAAGTTCGGGGGAACACTGAAGCTTTCTTT. Protein sequence: CASSKVRGNTEAFF.

The rearrangement links TRBV18 to TRBJ2-5; 14 bases are shared with TRBD2. The CDR3 consists of 17 residues. The V gene end was trimmed by 6 bases and the J gene end by 3 bases; junction bases not matched to a gene: 9. Germline CDR1 KGHSH, CDR2 LQKENI. The CDR3 coding sequence is TGTGCCAGCTCCCTCACCGGACTAGCGGGGGGAAAAGAGACCCAGTACTTC. Its protein is CASSLTGLAGGKETQYF.

For the CDR3, the DNA is TGTGCCAGCAGTGAAGGGGAGGGGGTGCCCCAGCATTTT. Protein product: CASSEGEGVPQHF. The chain has TRBV6-1 and TRBJ1-5, with D tentatively TRBD1 (6 bases). This CDR3 comprises 13 residues. The germline CDR1 and CDR2 sequences are MNHNS and SASEGT. V lost 1 base and J 9 bases, leaving 10 bases between the germline ends.

This chain uses TRBV2 with TRBJ2-7; 8 nucleotides align to TRBD1. Germline V gene sequence: CDR1 SNHLY, CDR2 FYNNEI. The CDR3 is 12 residues long. The V and J ends lost 6 bases and 4 bases, in that order; junction bases with no gene match: 2. The CDR3 sequence is CASSYRGYEQYF. CDR3 nucleotide sequence: TGTGCCAGCAGCTACAGGGGGTACGAGCAGTACTTC.